This T cell receptor beta chain was sequenced during a study of cytomegalovirus exposure and HLA in healthy donors. PCR amplification relied on 60 Vbeta primers (plus 13 Jbeta primers). As originally analysed: Per a later analysis, the number of unique TCR beta chains was around 80 million, of which some 10 million were shared. Measured with immunoSEQ multiplex PCR; TCRdb has only the in-frame clones, and not every one. The V and J calls and clone size are taken from that table; D and trimming were inferred from the DNA. The sample has hundreds of thousands of clones; 70% to 85% are singletons. The germline CDR1 and CDR2 sequences are GTSNPN and SVGIG (reference sequence). The CDR3 has 12 residues. Points from the study as a whole: In terms of immune exposure information, only CMV serostatus was available.

Concerning this clone itself: Its target is not known.

The chain is built from TRBV30 and TRBJ2-7; possibly TRBD1 for D (6 bases). Sequenced material: PBMCs. The receptor comes from a woman aged 40 to 49 in good health and CMV-seronegative. CDR3 sequence: CAYRDNGYEQYF. The CDR3 nucleotides are TGTGCGTACCGGGACAACGGCTACGAGCAGTACTTC. Filled out from reference TRBV30 and TRBJ2-7, the complete variable domain reads SQTIHQWPATLVQPVGSPLSLECTVEGTSNPNLYWYRQAAGRGLQLLFYSVGIGQISSEVPQNLSASRPQDRQFILSSKKLLLSDSGFYLCAYRDNGYEQYFGPGTRLTVT.